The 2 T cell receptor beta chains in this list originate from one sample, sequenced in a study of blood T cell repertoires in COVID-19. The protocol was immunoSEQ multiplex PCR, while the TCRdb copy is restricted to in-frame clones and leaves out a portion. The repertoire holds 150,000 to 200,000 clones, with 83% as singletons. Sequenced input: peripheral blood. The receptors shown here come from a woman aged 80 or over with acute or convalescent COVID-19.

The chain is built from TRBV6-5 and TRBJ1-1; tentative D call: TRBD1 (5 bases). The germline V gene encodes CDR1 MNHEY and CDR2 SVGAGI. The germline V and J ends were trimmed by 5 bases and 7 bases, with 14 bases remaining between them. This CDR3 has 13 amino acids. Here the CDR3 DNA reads TGTGCCAGCAGTATCGCGGGGCGGAGTGAAGCTTTCTTT. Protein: CASSIAGRSEAFF.

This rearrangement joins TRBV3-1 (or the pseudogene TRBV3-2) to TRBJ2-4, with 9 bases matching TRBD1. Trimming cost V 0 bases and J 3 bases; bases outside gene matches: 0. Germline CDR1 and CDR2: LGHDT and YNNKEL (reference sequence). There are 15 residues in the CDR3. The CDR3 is CASSQEGQGKNIQYF. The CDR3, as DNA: TGTGCCAGCAGCCAAGAGGGACAGGGCAAAAACATTCAGTACTTC.